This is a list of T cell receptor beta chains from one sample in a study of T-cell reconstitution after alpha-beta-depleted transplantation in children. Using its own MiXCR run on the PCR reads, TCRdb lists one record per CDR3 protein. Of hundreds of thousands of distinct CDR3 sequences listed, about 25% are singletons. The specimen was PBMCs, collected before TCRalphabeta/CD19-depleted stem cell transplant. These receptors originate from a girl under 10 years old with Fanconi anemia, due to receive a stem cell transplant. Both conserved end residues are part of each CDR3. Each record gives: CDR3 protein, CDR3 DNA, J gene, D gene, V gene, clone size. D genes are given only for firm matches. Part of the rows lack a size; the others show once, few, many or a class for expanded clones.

CDR3 protein: CASTTDSGNTIYF
CDR3 DNA: TGCGCCAGCACAACAGACTCTGGAAACACCATATATTTT
J gene: TRBJ1-3
D gene: -
V gene: TRBV5-1
clone size: many

CDR3 protein: CAWKGTGLYEQYF
CDR3 DNA: TGTGCCTGGAAAGGGACAGGTCTCTACGAGCAGTACTTC
J gene: TRBJ2-7
D gene: TRBD1
V gene: TRBV30
clone size: -

CDR3 protein: CAISEWFQGRGYEQYF
CDR3 DNA: TGTGCCATCAGTGAGTGGTTTCAGGGAAGAGGGTACGAGCAGTACTTC
J gene: TRBJ2-7
D gene: -
V gene: TRBV10-3
clone size: many

CDR3 protein: CASSHTFSGEGQPQHF
CDR3 DNA: TGTGCCAGCAGCCATACTTTCTCAGGGGAAGGTCAGCCCCAGCATTTT
J gene: TRBJ1-5
D gene: -
V gene: TRBV4-2
clone size: many

CDR3 protein: CSAYLAADSNTEAFF
CDR3 DNA: TGCAGTGCTTATCTGGCGGCGGACTCGAACACTGAAGCTTTCTTT
J gene: TRBJ1-1
D gene: -
V gene: TRBV20-1
clone size: many

CDR3 protein: CSEQRGSQETQYF
CDR3 DNA: TGCAGTGAACAGCGGGGGAGCCAAGAGACCCAGTACTTC
J gene: TRBJ2-5
D gene: TRBD2
V gene: TRBV20-1
clone size: -

CDR3 protein: CASSFDYGNTEAFF
CDR3 DNA: TGTGCCAGCAGCTTTGACTACGGGAACACTGAAGCTTTCTTT
J gene: TRBJ1-1
D gene: -
V gene: TRBV7-9
clone size: -

CDR3 protein: CATSRRREPYNEQFF
CDR3 DNA: TGTGCCACCAGCAGGAGGCGGGAGCCCTACAATGAGCAGTTCTTC
J gene: TRBJ2-1
D gene: TRBD2
V gene: TRBV15
clone size: many

CDR3 protein: CSAPLTRSTDTQYF
CDR3 DNA: TGCAGTGCTCCACTGACAAGAAGCACAGATACGCAGTATTTT
J gene: TRBJ2-3
D gene: -
V gene: TRBV20-1
clone size: -

CDR3 protein: CASSLSTLGGETQYF
CDR3 DNA: TGTGCCAGCAGCTTATCTACTCTGGGGGGAGAGACCCAGTACTTC
J gene: TRBJ2-5
D gene: -
V gene: TRBV7-6
clone size: -

CDR3 protein: CSVDSYPWGTQYF
CDR3 DNA: TGCAGCGTTGATAGTTATCCCTGGGGTACGCAGTATTTT
J gene: TRBJ2-3
D gene: -
V gene: TRBV29-1
clone size: -

CDR3 protein: CASKSAGGMSGANVLTF
CDR3 DNA: TGTGCCAGCAAATCGGCAGGGGGAATGTCTGGGGCCAACGTCCTGACTTTC
J gene: TRBJ2-6
D gene: TRBD1
V gene: TRBV28
clone size: -

CDR3 protein: CAILHSGREETQYF
CDR3 DNA: TGTGCCATACTACACAGCGGCCGGGAAGAGACCCAGTACTTC
J gene: TRBJ2-5
D gene: -
V gene: TRBV10-3
clone size: many

CDR3 protein: CASSAGLFNQPQHF
CDR3 DNA: TGTGCCAGCAGTGCGGGACTTTTCAATCAGCCCCAGCATTTT
J gene: TRBJ1-5
D gene: -
V gene: TRBV12-3/TRBV12-4
clone size: few

CDR3 protein: CASSAGQNTGELFF
CDR3 DNA: TGTGCCAGCAGCGCGGGACAGAACACCGGGGAGCTGTTTTTT
J gene: TRBJ2-2
D gene: -
V gene: TRBV7-8
clone size: many

CDR3 protein: CASSLGGQTNTEAFF
CDR3 DNA: TGCGCCAGCAGCTTGGGGGGCCAGACGAACACTGAAGCTTTCTTT
J gene: TRBJ1-1
D gene: -
V gene: TRBV5-1
clone size: -

CDR3 protein: CSVEAGRGRRLLTDTQYF
CDR3 DNA: TGCAGCGTTGAAGCAGGAAGGGGGCGACGACTACTCACAGATACGCAGTATTTT
J gene: TRBJ2-3
D gene: TRBD1
V gene: TRBV29-1
clone size: few

CDR3 protein: CSATALGLEGEQFF
CDR3 DNA: TGCAGTGCTACAGCCTTGGGACTAGAGGGTGAGCAGTTCTTC
J gene: TRBJ2-1
D gene: TRBD2
V gene: TRBV20-1
clone size: few

CDR3 protein: CAASYSQPQHF
CDR3 DNA: TGTGCGGCCAGTTACAGTCAGCCCCAGCATTTT
J gene: TRBJ1-5
D gene: -
V gene: TRBV6-2/TRBV6-3
clone size: -

CDR3 protein: CASSFVGVGGTEAFF
CDR3 DNA: TGTGCCAGCAGTTTTGTAGGGGTCGGGGGTACTGAAGCTTTCTTT
J gene: TRBJ1-1
D gene: -
V gene: TRBV12-3/TRBV12-4
clone size: many

CDR3 protein: CASSPPSTSYNEQFF
CDR3 DNA: TGTGCCAGCAGCCCGCCGTCCACCTCCTACAATGAGCAGTTCTTC
J gene: TRBJ2-1
D gene: -
V gene: TRBV7-2
clone size: -

CDR3 protein: CASSPGTSRGVTDTQYF
CDR3 DNA: TGTGCCAGCAGTCCGGGGACTAGCAGGGGGGTCACAGATACGCAGTATTTT
J gene: TRBJ2-3
D gene: TRBD2
V gene: TRBV12-3/TRBV12-4
clone size: many

CDR3 protein: CATSRDVVRGNTEAFF
CDR3 DNA: TGTGCCACCAGCAGAGATGTGGTCAGGGGGAACACTGAAGCTTTCTTT
J gene: TRBJ1-1
D gene: -
V gene: TRBV15
clone size: -

CDR3 protein: CSASGTGTGDQPQHF
CDR3 DNA: TGCAGTGCTAGTGGAACCGGGACAGGGGACCAGCCCCAGCATTTT
J gene: TRBJ1-5
D gene: TRBD1
V gene: TRBV20-1
clone size: -

CDR3 protein: CSVEDPIGQGGDEQFF
CDR3 DNA: TGCAGCGTTGAAGATCCCATCGGACAGGGAGGAGATGAGCAGTTCTTC
J gene: TRBJ2-1
D gene: TRBD1
V gene: TRBV29-1
clone size: many

CDR3 protein: CASSFTLGGHNEQFF
CDR3 DNA: TGTGCCAGCAGTTTTACCCTCGGCGGTCACAATGAGCAGTTCTTC
J gene: TRBJ2-1
D gene: -
V gene: TRBV27
clone size: many

CDR3 protein: CSAGGADTEAFF
CDR3 DNA: TGCAGCGCTGGGGGCGCGGACACTGAAGCTTTCTTT
J gene: TRBJ1-1
D gene: -
V gene: TRBV29-1
clone size: many

CDR3 protein: CSAISGTIQYF
CDR3 DNA: TGCAGTGCTATCAGCGGGACTATTCAGTACTTC
J gene: TRBJ2-4
D gene: TRBD2
V gene: TRBV20-1
clone size: -